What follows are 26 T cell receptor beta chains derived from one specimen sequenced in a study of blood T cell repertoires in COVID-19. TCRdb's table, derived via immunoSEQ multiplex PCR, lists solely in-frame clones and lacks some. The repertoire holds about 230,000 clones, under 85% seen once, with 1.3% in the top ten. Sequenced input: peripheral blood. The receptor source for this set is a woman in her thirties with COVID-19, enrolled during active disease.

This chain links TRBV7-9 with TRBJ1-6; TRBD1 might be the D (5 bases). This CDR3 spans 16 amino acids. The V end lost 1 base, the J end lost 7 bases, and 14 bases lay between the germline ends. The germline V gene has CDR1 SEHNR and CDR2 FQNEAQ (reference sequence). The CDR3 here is CASSLGPGGINSPLHF. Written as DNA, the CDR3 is TGTGCCAGCAGCTTAGGACCCGGGGGTATAAATTCACCCCTCCACTTT. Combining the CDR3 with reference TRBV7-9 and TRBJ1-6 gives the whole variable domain DTGVSQNPRHKITKRGQNVTFRCDPISEHNRLYWYRQTLGQGPEFLTYFQNEAQLEKSRLLSDRFSAERPKGSFSTLEIQRTEQGDSAMYLCASSLGPGGINSPLHFGNGTRLTVT.

The DNA of the CDR3 is TGTGCCAGCAGTTACGCCCTAGCGGGGGGGCCCCACAATGAGCAGTTCTTC. This codes for CASSYALAGGPHNEQFF. The rearrangement uses TRBV6-2 or TRBV6-3 and TRBJ2-1; 12 bases line up with TRBD2. After removal of 2 bases from V and 5 bases from J, the junction contained 7 bases not matched to a gene. Germline-derived CDR1 and CDR2 are MNHEY and SVGEGT. The CDR3 extends over 17 amino acids.

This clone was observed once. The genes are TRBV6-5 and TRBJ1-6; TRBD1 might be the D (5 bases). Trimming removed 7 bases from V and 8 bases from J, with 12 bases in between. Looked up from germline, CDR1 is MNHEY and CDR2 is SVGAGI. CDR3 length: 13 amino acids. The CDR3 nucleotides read TGTGCCAGCACCCAGGGAGGGGATTCACCCCTCCACTTT. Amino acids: CASTQGGDSPLHF.

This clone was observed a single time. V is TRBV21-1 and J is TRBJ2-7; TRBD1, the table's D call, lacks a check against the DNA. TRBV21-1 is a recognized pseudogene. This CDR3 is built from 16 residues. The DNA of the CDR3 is TGTGCCAGCAGCAAACAGGGGGGAATTTGTTCCTACGAGCAGTACTTC. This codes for CASSKQGGICSYEQYF.

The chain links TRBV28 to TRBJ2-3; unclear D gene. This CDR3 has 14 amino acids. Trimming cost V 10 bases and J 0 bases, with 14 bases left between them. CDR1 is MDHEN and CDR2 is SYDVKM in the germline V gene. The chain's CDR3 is CATSHRASTDTQYF. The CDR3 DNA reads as TGTGCCACCTCCCACAGAGCTAGCACAGATACGCAGTATTTT.

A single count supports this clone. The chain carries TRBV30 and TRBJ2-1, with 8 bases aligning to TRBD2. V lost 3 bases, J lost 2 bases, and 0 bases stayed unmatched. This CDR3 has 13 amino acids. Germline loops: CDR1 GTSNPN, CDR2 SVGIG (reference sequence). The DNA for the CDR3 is TGTGCCTGGAGGCGGGGGGCCTACAATGAGCAGTTCTTC. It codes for CAWRRGAYNEQFF.

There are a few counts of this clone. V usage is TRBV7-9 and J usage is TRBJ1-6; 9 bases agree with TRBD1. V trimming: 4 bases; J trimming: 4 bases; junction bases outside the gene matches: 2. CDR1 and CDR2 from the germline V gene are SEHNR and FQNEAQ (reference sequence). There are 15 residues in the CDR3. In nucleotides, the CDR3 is TGTGCCAGCAGCTCCGGGACAGGGTATAATTCACCCCTCCACTTT. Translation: CASSSGTGYNSPLHF.

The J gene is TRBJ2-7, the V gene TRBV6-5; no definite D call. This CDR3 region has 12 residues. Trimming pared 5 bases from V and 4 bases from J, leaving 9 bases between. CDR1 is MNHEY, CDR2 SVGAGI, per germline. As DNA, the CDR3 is TGTGCCAGCAGTAACAGCCCTTACGAGCAGTACTTC. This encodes CASSNSPYEQYF.

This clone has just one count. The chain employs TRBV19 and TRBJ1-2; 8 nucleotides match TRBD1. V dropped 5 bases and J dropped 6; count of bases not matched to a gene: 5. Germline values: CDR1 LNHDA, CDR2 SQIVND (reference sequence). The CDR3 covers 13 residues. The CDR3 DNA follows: TGTGCCAGTAGTTTCAGGGGGCAGGATGGCTACACCTTC. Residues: CASSFRGQDGYTF.

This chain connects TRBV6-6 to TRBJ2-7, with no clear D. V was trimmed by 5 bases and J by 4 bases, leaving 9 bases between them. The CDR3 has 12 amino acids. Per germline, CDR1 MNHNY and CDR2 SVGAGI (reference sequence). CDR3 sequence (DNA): TGTGCCAGCAGTACCCAGTTGTACGAGCAGTACTTC. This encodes CASSTQLYEQYF.

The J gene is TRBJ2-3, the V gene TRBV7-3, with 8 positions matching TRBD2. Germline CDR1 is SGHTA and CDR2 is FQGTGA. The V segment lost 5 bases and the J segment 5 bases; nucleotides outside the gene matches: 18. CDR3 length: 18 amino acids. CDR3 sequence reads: CASSPPRRTAGAIDTQYF. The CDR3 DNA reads TGTGCCAGCAGCCCACCCCGCCGCACAGCGGGAGCTATAGATACGCAGTATTTT.

The CDR3 DNA reads as TGTGCCAGCAGCGCATTTGGTGCAGTCCCTGGAAACACCATATATTTT. Protein sequence: CASSAFGAVPGNTIYF. The gene calls are TRBV25-1 and TRBJ1-3; D is ambiguous. Germline assignment: CDR1 MGHDK and CDR2 SYGVNS. There are 16 residues in the CDR3. The V gene lost 6 bases and the J gene lost 2 bases, with 17 bases spanning the gap.

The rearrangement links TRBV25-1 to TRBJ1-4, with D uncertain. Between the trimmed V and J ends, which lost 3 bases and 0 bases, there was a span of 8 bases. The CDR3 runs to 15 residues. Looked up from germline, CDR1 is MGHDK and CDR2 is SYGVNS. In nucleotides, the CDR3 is TGTGCCAGCAGTGATGGCACAGCAACTAATGAAAAACTGTTTTTT. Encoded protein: CASSDGTATNEKLFF.

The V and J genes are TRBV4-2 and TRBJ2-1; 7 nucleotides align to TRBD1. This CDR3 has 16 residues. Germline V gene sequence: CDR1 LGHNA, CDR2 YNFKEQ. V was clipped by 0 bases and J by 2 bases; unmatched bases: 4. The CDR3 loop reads CASSQEPQGAYNEQFF. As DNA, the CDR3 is TGTGCCAGCAGCCAAGAACCCCAGGGGGCCTACAATGAGCAGTTCTTC.

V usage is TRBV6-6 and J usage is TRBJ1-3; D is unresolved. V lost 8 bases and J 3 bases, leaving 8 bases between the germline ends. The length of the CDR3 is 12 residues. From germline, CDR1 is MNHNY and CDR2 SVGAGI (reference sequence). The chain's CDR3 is CASLNDGNTIYF. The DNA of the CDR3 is TGTGCCAGCCTAAATGATGGAAACACCATATATTTT.

The CDR3 spells CASSLYGDTEAFF. DNA of the CDR3: TGCGCCAGCAGCTTGTACGGGGACACTGAAGCTTTCTTT. This chain uses TRBV5-1 with TRBJ1-1; D is unresolved. This CDR3 has 13 amino acids. Germline CDR1 reads SGHRS; CDR2 reads YFSETQ. The V gene lost 1 base and the J gene lost 3 bases, with 7 bases spanning the gap. The entire variable domain, with the rest obtained from reference TRBV5-1 and TRBJ1-1, is as follows: KAGVTQTPRYLIKTRGQQVTLSCSPISGHRSVSWYQQTPGQGLQFLFEYFSETQRNKGNFPGRFSGRQFSNSRSEMNVSTLELGDSALYLCASSLYGDTEAFFGQGTRLTVV.

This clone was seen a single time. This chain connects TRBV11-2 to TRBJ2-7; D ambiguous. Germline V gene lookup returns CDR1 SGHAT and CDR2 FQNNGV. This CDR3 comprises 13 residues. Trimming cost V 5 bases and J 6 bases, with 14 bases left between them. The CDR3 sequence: CASSPVAEFEQYF. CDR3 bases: TGTGCCAGCAGCCCCGTGGCGGAGTTCGAGCAGTACTTC.

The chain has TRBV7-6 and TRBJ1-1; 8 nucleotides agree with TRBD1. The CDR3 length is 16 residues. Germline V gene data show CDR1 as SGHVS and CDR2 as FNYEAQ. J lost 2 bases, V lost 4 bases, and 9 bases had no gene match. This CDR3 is CASSSAVGQGNTEAFF. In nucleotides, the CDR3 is TGTGCCAGCAGCTCAGCGGTCGGACAGGGTAACACTGAAGCTTTCTTT. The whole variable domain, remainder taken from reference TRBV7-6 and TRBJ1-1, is GAGVSQSPRYKVTKRGQDVALRCDPISGHVSLYWYRQALGQGPEFLTYFNYEAQQDKSGLPNDRFSAERPEGSISTLTIQRTEQRDSAMYRCASSSAVGQGNTEAFFGQGTRLTVV.

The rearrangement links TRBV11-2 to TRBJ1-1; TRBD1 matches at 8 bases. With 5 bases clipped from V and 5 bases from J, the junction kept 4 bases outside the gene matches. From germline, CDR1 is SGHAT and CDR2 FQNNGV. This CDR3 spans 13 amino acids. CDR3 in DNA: TGTGCCAGCAGCCCTGACAGGGGTACTGAAGCTTTCTTT. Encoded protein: CASSPDRGTEAFF.

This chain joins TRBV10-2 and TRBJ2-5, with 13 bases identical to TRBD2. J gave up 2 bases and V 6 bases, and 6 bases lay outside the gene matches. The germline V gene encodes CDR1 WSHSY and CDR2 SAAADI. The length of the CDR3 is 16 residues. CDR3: CASSLELAGGQETQYF. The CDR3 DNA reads TGCGCCAGCAGCTTGGAACTAGCGGGAGGGCAAGAGACCCAGTACTTC.

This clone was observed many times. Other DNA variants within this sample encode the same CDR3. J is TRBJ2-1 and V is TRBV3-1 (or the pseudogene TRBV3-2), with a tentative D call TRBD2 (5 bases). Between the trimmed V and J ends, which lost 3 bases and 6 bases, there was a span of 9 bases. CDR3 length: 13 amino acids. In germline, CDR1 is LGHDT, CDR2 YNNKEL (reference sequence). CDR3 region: CASSHLASNEQFF. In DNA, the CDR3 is TGTGCCAGCAGCCACCTAGCTTCCAATGAGCAGTTCTTC.

CDR3 sequence: CASSPLHRQGKNQPQHF. The CDR3 bases are TGTGCCAGCAGCCCTCTCCATCGGCAGGGGAAGAATCAGCCCCAGCATTTT. This chain joins TRBV27 and TRBJ1-5, with D tentatively TRBD1 (6 bases). The CDR3 has 17 amino acids. The V gene's germline CDR1 is MNHEY and CDR2 SMNVEV (reference sequence). V lost 6 bases and J 4 bases, leaving 22 bases between the germline ends.

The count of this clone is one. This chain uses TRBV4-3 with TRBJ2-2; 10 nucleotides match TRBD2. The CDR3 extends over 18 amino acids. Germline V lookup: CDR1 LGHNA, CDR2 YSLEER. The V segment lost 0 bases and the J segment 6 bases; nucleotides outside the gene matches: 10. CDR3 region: CASSQEIAGGLRAGELFF. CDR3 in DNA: TGCGCCAGCAGCCAAGAAATAGCGGGGGGCCTCAGAGCCGGGGAGCTGTTTTTT.

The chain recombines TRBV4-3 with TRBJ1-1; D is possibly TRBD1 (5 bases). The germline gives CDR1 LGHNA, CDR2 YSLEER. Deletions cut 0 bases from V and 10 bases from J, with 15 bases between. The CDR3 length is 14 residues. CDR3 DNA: TGCGCCAGCAGCCAAGATAAAACAGGTCACGGAGCTTTCTTT. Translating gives CASSQDKTGHGAFF.

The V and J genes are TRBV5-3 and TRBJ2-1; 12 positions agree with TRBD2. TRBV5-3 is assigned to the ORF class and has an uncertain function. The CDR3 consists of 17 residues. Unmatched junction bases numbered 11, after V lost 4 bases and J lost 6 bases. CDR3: CARSPRASGGASNEQFF. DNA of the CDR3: TGTGCCAGAAGCCCGAGGGCTAGCGGGGGGGCGAGCAATGAGCAGTTCTTC.

This CDR3 reads CASSFGQNNQPQHF. The CDR3 nucleotides read TGTGCCAGCAGCTTTGGACAGAATAATCAGCCCCAGCATTTT. The V call is TRBV5-5, the J call TRBJ1-5, with a tentative D call TRBD1 (6 bases). With 2 bases removed from V and 4 bases from J, the gap between germline ends came to 10 bases. CDR1 and CDR2 from the germline V gene are SGHKS and YYEKEE (reference sequence). This CDR3 is 14 amino acids long.